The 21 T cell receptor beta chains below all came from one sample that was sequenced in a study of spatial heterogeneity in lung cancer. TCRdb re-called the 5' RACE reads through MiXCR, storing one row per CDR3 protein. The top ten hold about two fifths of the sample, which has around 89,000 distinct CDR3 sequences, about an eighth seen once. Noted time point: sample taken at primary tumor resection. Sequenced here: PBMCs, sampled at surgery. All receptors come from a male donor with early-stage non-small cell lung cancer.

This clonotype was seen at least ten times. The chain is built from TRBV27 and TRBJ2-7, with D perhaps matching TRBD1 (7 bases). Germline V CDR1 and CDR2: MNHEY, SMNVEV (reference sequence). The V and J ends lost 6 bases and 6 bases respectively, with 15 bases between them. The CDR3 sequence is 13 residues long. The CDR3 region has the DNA TGTGCCAGCAGCTCGACAGGGAGGTCCGAGCAGTACTTC. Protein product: CASSSTGRSEQYF.

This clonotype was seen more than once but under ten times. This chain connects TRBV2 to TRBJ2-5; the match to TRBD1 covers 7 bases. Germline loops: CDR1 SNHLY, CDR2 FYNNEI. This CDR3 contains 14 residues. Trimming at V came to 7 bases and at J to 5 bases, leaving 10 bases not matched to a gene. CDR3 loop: CASTNDRAQETQYF. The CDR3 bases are TGTGCCAGCACTAACGACAGGGCCCAGGAGACCCAGTACTTC.

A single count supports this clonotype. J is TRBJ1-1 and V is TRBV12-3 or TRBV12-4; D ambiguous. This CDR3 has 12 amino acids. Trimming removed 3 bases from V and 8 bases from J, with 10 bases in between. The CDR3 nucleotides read TGTGCCAGCAGTTTTTGGGCGGTCGAAGCTTTCTTT. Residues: CASSFWAVEAFF.

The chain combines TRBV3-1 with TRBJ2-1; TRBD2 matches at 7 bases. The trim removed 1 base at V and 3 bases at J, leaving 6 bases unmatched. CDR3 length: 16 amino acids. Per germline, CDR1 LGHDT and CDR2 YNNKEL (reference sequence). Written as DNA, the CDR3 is TGTGCCAGCAGCCAAGGCGGCGGGAGAGTCTACAATGAGCAGTTCTTC. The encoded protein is CASSQGGGRVYNEQFF.

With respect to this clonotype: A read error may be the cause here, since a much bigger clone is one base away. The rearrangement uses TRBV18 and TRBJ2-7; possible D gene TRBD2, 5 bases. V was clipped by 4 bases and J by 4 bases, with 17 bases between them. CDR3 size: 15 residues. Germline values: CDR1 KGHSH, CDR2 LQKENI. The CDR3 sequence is CASSRTAVSSYEQYF. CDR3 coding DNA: TGTGCCAGCTCACGGACTGCGGTCTCCTCTTACGAGCAGTACTTC.

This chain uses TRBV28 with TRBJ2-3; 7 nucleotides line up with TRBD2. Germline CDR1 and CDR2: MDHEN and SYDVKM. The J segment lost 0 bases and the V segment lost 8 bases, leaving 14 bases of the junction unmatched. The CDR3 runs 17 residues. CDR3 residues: CASGVMREGHSTDTQYF. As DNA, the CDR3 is TGTGCCAGCGGAGTTATGAGGGAGGGCCACAGCACAGATACGCAGTATTTT.

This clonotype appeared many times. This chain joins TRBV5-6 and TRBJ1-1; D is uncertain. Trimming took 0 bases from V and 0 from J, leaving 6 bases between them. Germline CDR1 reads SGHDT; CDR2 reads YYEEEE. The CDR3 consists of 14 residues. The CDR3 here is CASSLDSMNTEAFF. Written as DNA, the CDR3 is TGTGCCAGCAGCTTGGACAGCATGAACACTGAAGCTTTCTTT.

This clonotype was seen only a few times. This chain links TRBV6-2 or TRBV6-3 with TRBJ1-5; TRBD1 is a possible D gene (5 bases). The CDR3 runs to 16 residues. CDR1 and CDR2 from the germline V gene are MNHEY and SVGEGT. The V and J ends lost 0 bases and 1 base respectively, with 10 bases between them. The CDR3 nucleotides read TGTGCCAGCAGTTACTCTCGACACAGGAGCAATCAGCCCCAGCATTTT. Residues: CASSYSRHRSNQPQHF.

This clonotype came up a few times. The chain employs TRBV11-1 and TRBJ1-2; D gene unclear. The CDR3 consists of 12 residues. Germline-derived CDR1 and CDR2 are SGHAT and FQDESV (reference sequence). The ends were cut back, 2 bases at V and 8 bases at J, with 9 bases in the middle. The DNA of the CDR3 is TGTGCCAGCAGCTTACGAAGGGAGGGCTACACCTTC. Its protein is CASSLRREGYTF.

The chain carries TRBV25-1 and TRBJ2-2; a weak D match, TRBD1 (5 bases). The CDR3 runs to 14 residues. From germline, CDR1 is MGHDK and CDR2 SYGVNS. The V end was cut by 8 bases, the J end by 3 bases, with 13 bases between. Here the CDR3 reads CASGAPEYTGELFF. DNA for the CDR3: TGTGCCAGCGGGGCACCTGAGTACACCGGGGAGCTGTTTTTT.

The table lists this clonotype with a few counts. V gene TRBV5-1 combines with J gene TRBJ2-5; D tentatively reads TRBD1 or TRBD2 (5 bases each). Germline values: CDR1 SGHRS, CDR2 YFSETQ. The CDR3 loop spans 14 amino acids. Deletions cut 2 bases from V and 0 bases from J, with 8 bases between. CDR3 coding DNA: TGCGCCAGCAGCTTAGGGACGAACCAAGAGACCCAGTACTTC. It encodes CASSLGTNQETQYF.

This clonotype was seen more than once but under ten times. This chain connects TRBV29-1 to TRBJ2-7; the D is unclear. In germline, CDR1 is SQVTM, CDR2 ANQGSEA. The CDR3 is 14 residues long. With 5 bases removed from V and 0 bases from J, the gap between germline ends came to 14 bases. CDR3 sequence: CSVYLPTSSYEQYF. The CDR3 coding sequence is TGCAGCGTTTACCTCCCGACTTCCTCCTACGAGCAGTACTTC.

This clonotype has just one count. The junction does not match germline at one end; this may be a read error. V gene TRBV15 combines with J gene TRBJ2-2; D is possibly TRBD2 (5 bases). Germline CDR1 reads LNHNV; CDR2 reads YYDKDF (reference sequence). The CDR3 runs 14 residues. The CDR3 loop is CATNNRGSAGELFF. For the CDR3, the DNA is TGTGCCACCAACAACCGAGGGTCTGCCGGAGAGCTGTTTTTT.

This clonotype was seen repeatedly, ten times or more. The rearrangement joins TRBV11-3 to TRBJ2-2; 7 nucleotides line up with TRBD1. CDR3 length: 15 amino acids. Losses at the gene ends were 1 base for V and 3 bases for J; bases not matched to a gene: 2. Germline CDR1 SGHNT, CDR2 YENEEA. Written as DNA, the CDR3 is TGTGCCAGCAGCTTAGGACAGGGAGACACCGGGGAGCTGTTTTTT. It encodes CASSLGQGDTGELFF.

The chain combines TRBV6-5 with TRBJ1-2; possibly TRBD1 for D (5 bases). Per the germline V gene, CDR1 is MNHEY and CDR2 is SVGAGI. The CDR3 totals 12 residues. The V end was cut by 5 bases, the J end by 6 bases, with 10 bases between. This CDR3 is CASSEGPHGYTF. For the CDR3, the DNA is TGTGCCAGCAGTGAGGGACCCCATGGCTACACCTTC.

The CDR3 DNA follows: TGTGCCAGCAGTTTACAGGGGCGACATAATTCACCCCTCCACTTT. Translating gives CASSLQGRHNSPLHF. The genes are TRBV28 and TRBJ1-6; weak D call: TRBD1 (6 bases). Germline V lookup: CDR1 MDHEN, CDR2 SYDVKM. The CDR3 loop spans 15 amino acids. V was trimmed by 2 bases and J by 5 bases, leaving 10 bases between them.

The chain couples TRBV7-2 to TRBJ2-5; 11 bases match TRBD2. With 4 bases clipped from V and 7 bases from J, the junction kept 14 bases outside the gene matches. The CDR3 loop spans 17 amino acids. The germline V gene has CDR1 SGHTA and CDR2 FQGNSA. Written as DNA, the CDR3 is TGTGCCAGCAGCTCGGGCCCGCTAGCGGGGGGCCGAGGGACCCAGTACTTC. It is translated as CASSSGPLAGGRGTQYF.

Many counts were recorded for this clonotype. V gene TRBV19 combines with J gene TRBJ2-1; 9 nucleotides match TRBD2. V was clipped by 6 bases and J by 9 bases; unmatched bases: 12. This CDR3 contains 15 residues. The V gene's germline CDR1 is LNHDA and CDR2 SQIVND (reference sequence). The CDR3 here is CASSTWTSEGSEQFF. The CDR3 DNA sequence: TGTGCCAGTAGCACCTGGACTAGCGAAGGTAGTGAGCAGTTCTTC.

The CDR3 DNA reads TGTGCCAGCAGCTTAATGGCGAGGGATACGCAGTATTTT. It codes for CASSLMARDTQYF. The rearrangement uses TRBV7-3 and TRBJ2-3; D is undetermined. Deletions cut 1 base from V and 6 bases from J, with 8 bases between. The CDR3 sequence is 13 residues long. CDR1 and CDR2 from the germline V gene are SGHTA and FQGTGA. Variable domain in full (rest from reference TRBV7-3 and TRBJ2-3): GAGVSQTPSNKVTEKGKYVELRCDPISGHTALYWYRQSLGQGPEFLIYFQGTGAADDSGLPNDRFFAVRPEGSVSTLKIQRTERGDSAVYLCASSLMARDTQYFGPGTRLTVL.

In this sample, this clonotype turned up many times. The CDR3 loop reads CASTRSSGANVLTF. CDR3 bases: TGTGCCAGCACTCGTAGCTCTGGGGCCAACGTCCTGACTTTC. The chain carries TRBV6-2 or TRBV6-3 and TRBJ2-6; D unresolved. This CDR3 is built from 14 residues. With 7 bases removed from V and 0 bases from J, the gap between germline ends came to 7 bases. Germline CDR1 MNHEY, CDR2 SVGEGT.

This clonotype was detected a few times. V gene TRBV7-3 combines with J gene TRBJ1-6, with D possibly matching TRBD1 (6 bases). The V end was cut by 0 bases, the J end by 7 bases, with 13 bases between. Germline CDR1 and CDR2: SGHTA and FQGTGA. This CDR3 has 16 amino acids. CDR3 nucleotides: TGTGCCAGCAGCTTAACAGGGGGACTGTTGAATTCACCCCTCCACTTT. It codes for CASSLTGGLLNSPLHF.